The next 6 T cell receptor beta chains were all read from a single sample in a study of blood T cell repertoires in COVID-19 (dated by TCRdb to the early 2020s). Libraries were made using the immunoSEQ multiplex PCR assay. TCRdb took over this immuneACCESS table, retaining in-frame rearrangements with V and J assigned. Such tables are incomplete; in checked studies, under half of the missing clones stem from an unresolved V gene, and the remainder is unexplained. The sample table records a few hundred thousand clones; 70% to 90% of these occur just once. The ten largest account for approximately 6.6% of the sample. The source material was peripheral blood. The receptors originated from a woman under 40 who had recovered from COVID-19.

The rearrangement uses TRBV5-1 and TRBJ2-7, with 7 bases matching TRBD1. In germline, CDR1 is SGHRS, CDR2 YFSETQ. After removal of 1 base from V and 9 bases from J, the junction contained 13 bases not matched to a gene. CDR3 size: 15 residues. CDR3 in DNA: TGCGCCAGCAGCTTGAAATGGGGACAGAGCATTGGGCAGTACTTC. Translation: CASSLKWGQSIGQYF.

In this sample, this clone turned up a few times. This chain joins TRBV28 and TRBJ1-1, with no clear D. The CDR3 sequence is 13 residues long. Germline V gene sequence: CDR1 MDHEN, CDR2 SYDVKM. V dropped 2 bases and J dropped 4 bases, with 8 bases sitting between them. The CDR3 spells CASSLVRGTEAFF. In DNA form, the CDR3 reads TGTGCCAGCAGTTTAGTCCGGGGCACTGAAGCTTTCTTT.

In regard to this clone: The sample holds other DNA sequences that translate to the same CDR3. This sequence joins TRBV29-1 and TRBJ2-1, with D possibly TRBD1 on 6 matching bases. There are 12 residues in the CDR3. Deletions cut 3 bases from V and 4 bases from J, with 7 bases between. CDR1 SQVTM and CDR2 ANQGSEA come from the germline V gene. The CDR3 DNA follows: TGCAGCGTTGACAGGGGTTACAATGAGCAGTTCTTC. This translates into CSVDRGYNEQFF.

The V call is TRBV28, the J call TRBJ1-1; TRBD1 matches at 7 bases. This CDR3 is built from 15 residues. Trimming took 4 bases from V and 1 from J; bases not matched to a gene: 6. Germline CDR1 is MDHEN and CDR2 is SYDVKM. The CDR3 reads CASSSGGTENTEAFF. For the CDR3, the DNA is TGTGCCAGCAGTTCGGGGGGGACAGAGAACACTGAAGCTTTCTTT.

The chain has TRBV7-8 and TRBJ1-1; 10 bases line up with TRBD1. CDR3 length: 19 amino acids. J was trimmed by 4 bases and V by 0 bases; bases with no gene match: 14. CDR1 and CDR2 from the germline V gene are SGHVS and FQNEAQ. The CDR3 spells CASSLAPIGTGARGTEAFF. The CDR3 DNA is TGTGCCAGCAGCTTAGCCCCAATAGGGACAGGGGCGAGGGGCACTGAAGCTTTCTTT.

V is TRBV3-1 (or the pseudogene TRBV3-2) and J is TRBJ1-3; the match to TRBD1 covers 7 bases. This CDR3 is built from 14 residues. Trimming cost V 7 bases and J 2 bases; bases outside gene matches: 5. Germline V gene data show CDR1 as LGHDT and CDR2 as YNNKEL (reference sequence). The CDR3 region has the DNA TGTGCCAGCACCGGGACAGCGACTGGAAACACCATATATTTT. Translated, it gives CASTGTATGNTIYF.